These 11 T cell receptor beta chains were sequenced from one sample in a study of tumor-infiltrating lymphocytes in primary liver carcinoma (dated by TCRdb to the late 2010s). Blood RNA was extracted from unsorted whole blood using TRIzol reagent, and germline DNA was obtained with the DNeasy Blood & Tissue kit. The listed sequencing device is Illumina HiSeq 2500. TCRbeta-specific cDNA was reverse-transcribed from about 0.45 ug total RNA using a constant-region primer and ProtoScript II reverse transcriptase. The TCRbeta libraries were prepared through three rounds of nested multiplex PCR following a slightly modified ARM-PCR procedure. Each of the first two PCR rounds ran for about 10 cycles and used multiplex TRBV1-TRBV30 forward primers together with a Cbeta reverse primer. TCRdb's own reprocessing of the public reads used fastp at Q25 and MiXCR and kept productive beta chains. Every CDR3 protein is listed once, alongside the most common genes and DNA of its rows. The sample table records approximately 300,000 distinct CDR3 sequences; less than 75% of these occur just once. The top ten clones comprise roughly 10% of the sample.

Sample: peripheral blood. The receptor source for this set is a man aged 40-55 years with primary liver carcinoma and hepatitis B virus infection.

This rearrangement joins TRBV7-8 to TRBJ2-5, with 7 nucleotides matching TRBD1. V shed 0 bases and J 1 base; nucleotides not matched to a gene: 2. The CDR3 spans 15 residues. CDR1 and CDR2 from the germline V gene are SGHVS and FQNEAQ. The CDR3: CASSLARTGQETQYF. The CDR3 DNA reads TGTGCCAGCAGCTTAGCTAGGACAGGCCAAGAGACCCAGTACTTC. Complete variable domain (other parts from reference TRBV7-8 and TRBJ2-5): GAGVSQSPRYKVAKRGQDVALRCDPISGHVSLFWYQQALGQGPEFLTYFQNEAQLDKSGLPSDRFFAERPEGSVSTLKIQRTQQEDSAVYLCASSLARTGQETQYFGPGTRLLVL.

This clonotype was found many times. The chain employs TRBV5-5 and TRBJ2-4; the match to TRBD1 covers 7 bases. The CDR3 has 14 amino acids. Losses at the gene ends were 4 bases for V and 4 bases for J; bases not matched to a gene: 5. The germline CDR1 and CDR2 sequences are SGHKS and YYEKEE (reference sequence). CDR3: CASSPGTAKNIQYF. CDR3 in DNA: TGTGCCAGCAGCCCCGGGACAGCAAAAAACATTCAGTACTTC.

This clonotype was picked up many times. V usage is TRBV6-1 and J usage is TRBJ2-5; 12 nucleotides agree with TRBD2. CDR3 length equals 16 residues. Trimming at V came to 3 bases and at J to 5 bases, leaving 7 bases not matched to a gene. CDR1 MNHNS and CDR2 SASEGT come from the germline V gene. CDR3 sequence: CASSEASGRARETQYF. In nucleotides, the CDR3 is TGTGCCAGCAGTGAGGCTAGCGGGAGGGCCCGGGAGACCCAGTACTTC.

The rearrangement joins TRBV6-6 to TRBJ1-4; TRBD1 agrees at 7 bases. The CDR3 runs 17 residues. Germline CDR1 MNHNY, CDR2 SVGAGI (reference sequence). With 2 bases clipped from V and 0 bases from J, the junction kept 6 bases outside the gene matches. Written as DNA, the CDR3 is TGTGCCAGCAGTTACCCGCGACAGGGCACAACTAATGAAAAACTGTTTTTT. It yields the protein CASSYPRQGTTNEKLFF.

This clonotype was seen at least ten times. This chain connects TRBV12-3 or TRBV12-4 to TRBJ1-5; 8 bases are a match to TRBD1. J gave up 7 bases and V 2 bases, and 10 bases lay outside the gene matches. CDR3 length: 16 residues. The CDR3 DNA is TGTGCCAGCAGTTTACGCAGGGGGCGGGTTACGCAGCCCCAGCATTTT. Translated, it gives CASSLRRGRVTQPQHF.

In regard to this clonotype: A single base separates this from a much larger clone, so it may be a read error. This chain links TRBV10-3 with TRBJ1-1, with D hard to call. The CDR3 runs 12 residues. Looked up from germline, CDR1 is ENHRY and CDR2 is SYGVKD. In nucleotides, the CDR3 is TGTACCATAAAACGGGCGAACACTGAAGCTTTCTTT. It yields the protein CTIKRANTEAFF.

The sample holds a few counts of this clonotype. The genes are TRBV5-1 and TRBJ2-1; D perhaps matches TRBD2 (5 bases). The CDR3 contains 16 residues. Germline CDR1 SGHRS, CDR2 YFSETQ. V was clipped by 0 bases and J by 1 base, with 11 bases between them. CDR3 in DNA: TGCGCCAGCAGCTTGGGAGGGAGAGTGTCCTACAATGAGCAGTTCTTC. Translation gives CASSLGGRVSYNEQFF.

The rearrangement uses TRBV28 and TRBJ2-1, with 14 bases matching TRBD2. V lost 2 bases to trimming and J lost 9 bases; unmatched junction nucleotides: 6. The CDR3 loop spans 16 amino acids. Germline values: CDR1 MDHEN, CDR2 SYDVKM. In nucleotides, the CDR3 is TGTGCCAGCAGTTTACAGGGACTAGCGGGAGACGGTGAGCAGTTCTTC. Translated: CASSLQGLAGDGEQFF.

This clonotype was recorded only once. This may arise from a read error, as a much more abundant clone is one base away. This chain links TRBV12-3 or TRBV12-4 with TRBJ2-4; 9 nucleotides agree with TRBD2. The CDR3 sequence is 15 residues long. V lost 4 bases and J lost 8; bases outside the gene matches: 9. The CDR3 DNA reads TGTGCCAGCAGTTACTCCGGGACTAGCACCGACATTCAGTACTTC. This gives the protein CASSYSGTSTDIQYF.

This clonotype showed up just a few times. The germline gene is not matched at one end of the junction; a read error may be the cause. The V call is TRBV28, the J call TRBJ1-4; no reliable D call. The CDR3 runs to 15 residues. Germline V lookup: CDR1 MDHEN, CDR2 SYDVKM. The CDR3 sequence is CAGSGVGATNEKLFF. As DNA, the CDR3 is TGTGCCGGCAGTGGGGTCGGCGCAACTAATGAAAAACTGTTTTTT.

Remarks on this clonotype: A read error may produce the germline difference seen at one junction end. The V and J genes are TRBV5-4 and TRBJ2-1, with 10 bases fitting TRBD2. Germline loops: CDR1 SGHNT, CDR2 YYREEE (reference sequence). There are 16 residues in the CDR3. CDR3 in amino acids: CASAMASGRGYKEQFF. The DNA of the CDR3 is TGTGCCAGTGCCATGGCGAGCGGGAGGGGTTACAAAGAGCAGTTCTTC.